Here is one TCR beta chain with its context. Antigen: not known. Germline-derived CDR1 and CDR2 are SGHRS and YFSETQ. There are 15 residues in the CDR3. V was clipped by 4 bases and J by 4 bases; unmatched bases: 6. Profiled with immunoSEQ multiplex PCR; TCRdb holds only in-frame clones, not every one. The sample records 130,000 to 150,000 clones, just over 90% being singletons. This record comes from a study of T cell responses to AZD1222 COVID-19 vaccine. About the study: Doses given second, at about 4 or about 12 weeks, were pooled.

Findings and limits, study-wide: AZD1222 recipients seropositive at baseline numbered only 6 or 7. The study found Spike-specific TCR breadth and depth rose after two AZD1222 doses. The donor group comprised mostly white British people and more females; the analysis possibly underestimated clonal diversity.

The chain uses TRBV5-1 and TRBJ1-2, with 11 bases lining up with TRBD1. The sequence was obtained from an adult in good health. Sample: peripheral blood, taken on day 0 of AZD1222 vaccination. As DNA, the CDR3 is TGCGCCAGCAGCGCAGGACAGGGGGCAAGCTATGGCTACACCTTC. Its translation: CASSAGQGASYGYTF.